The 31 T cell receptor beta chains below all came from one sample that was sequenced in a study of T-cell reconstitution after alpha-beta-depleted transplantation in children. A TCRbeta library incorporating unique molecular identifiers was prepared. MiXCR was run by TCRdb on the PCR reads, yielding one entry per CDR3 protein. The sample has 700,000 or so distinct CDR3 sequences; around 13% are singletons. The specimen was PBMCs, collected before TCRalphabeta/CD19-depleted stem cell transplant. These receptors were collected from a girl aged 2 to 9 with congenital amegakaryocytic thrombocytopenia, due to receive a stem cell transplant.

This clonotype was recorded a few times. This rearrangement joins TRBV6-1 to TRBJ1-4, with TRBD1 matching 7 bases. Per the germline V gene, CDR1 is MNHNS and CDR2 is SASEGT. V was clipped by 3 bases and J by 7 bases; unmatched bases: 11. This CDR3 has 16 residues. This CDR3 is CASSDEGARATEKLFF. The DNA for the CDR3 is TGTGCCAGCAGTGATGAGGGGGCCCGCGCTACTGAAAAACTGTTTTTT.

A few counts support this clonotype. This chain links TRBV7-9 with TRBJ2-7; 8 bases fit TRBD2. The V gene's germline CDR1 is SEHNR and CDR2 FQNEAQ (reference sequence). The CDR3 covers 17 residues. V shed 4 bases, J shed 6 bases, and the junction held 17 bases outside the gene matches. The CDR3 here is CASSSPTSASSLGEQYF. The CDR3 DNA is TGTGCCAGCAGCTCCCCGACTAGCGCGAGTTCCCTTGGCGAGCAGTACTTC. The whole variable domain, remainder taken from reference TRBV7-9 and TRBJ2-7, is DTGVSQNPRHKITKRGQNVTFRCDPISEHNRLYWYRQTLGQGPEFLTYFQNEAQLEKSRLLSDRFSAERPKGSFSTLEIQRTEQGDSAMYLCASSSPTSASSLGEQYFGPGTRLTVT.

The sample holds a few counts of this clonotype. The chain recombines TRBV7-8 with TRBJ2-1; D is possibly TRBD2 (7 bases). The CDR3 contains 20 residues. Germline CDR1 and CDR2: SGHVS and FQNEAQ. Between the trimmed V and J ends, which lost 0 bases and 4 bases, there was a span of 25 bases. This CDR3 is CASSLARNFPRGPPYNEQFF. DNA for the CDR3: TGTGCCAGCAGCTTAGCGCGGAATTTCCCGCGGGGGCCGCCATACAATGAGCAGTTCTTC.

This clonotype was seen at least ten times. At one end, the junction sequence differs from germline, possibly due to a read error. CDR3 nucleotide sequence: TGTGCCAGCAGCCTGGGACCCTACGGGCAGTACTTC. As protein: CASSLGPYGQYF. This chain connects TRBV7-9 to TRBJ2-7, with D possibly being TRBD1 or TRBD2 (5 bases each). Germline V gene sequence: CDR1 SEHNR, CDR2 FQNEAQ (reference sequence). The CDR3 is made up of 12 amino acids.

The V gene is TRBV28, the J gene TRBJ2-7; D may match TRBD1 or TRBD2 (5 bases each). The CDR3 consists of 13 residues. V lost 5 bases, J lost 6 bases, and 14 bases lay in between. The germline V gene encodes CDR1 MDHEN and CDR2 SYDVKM. The CDR3 region has the DNA TGTGCCAGCAGTCCGAGGGTCAGGGCCGAGCAGTACTTC. Its translation is CASSPRVRAEQYF. The full variable domain, completed using reference TRBV28 and TRBJ2-7, is DVKVTQSSRYLVKRTGEKVFLECVQDMDHENMFWYRQDPGLGLRLIYFSYDVKMKEKGDIPEGYSVSREKKERFSLILESASTNQTSMYLCASSPRVRAEQYFGPGTRLTVT.

This clonotype was observed many times. The chain joins TRBV12-3 or TRBV12-4 to TRBJ1-2, with a weak D call TRBD1 (5 bases). The V and J ends lost 3 bases and 6 bases respectively, with 14 bases between them. The CDR3 consists of 14 residues. CDR3 DNA: TGTGCCAGCAGTTTTTTTGGGGGAGCCCATGGCTACACCTTC. Protein sequence: CASSFFGGAHGYTF.

This clonotype was seen a few times. V gene TRBV7-8 combines with J gene TRBJ2-3; D gene ambiguous. The CDR3 has 12 residues. Trimming left V 4 bases short and J 4 bases short, with 6 bases between. From germline, CDR1 is SGHVS and CDR2 FQNEAQ. CDR3 DNA sequence: TGTGCCAGCAGCTATAGTCCAGATACGCAGTATTTT. Translating it yields CASSYSPDTQYF.

Turning to this clonotype: Mismatch with germline at one junction end may stem from a read error. The chain uses TRBV12-3 or TRBV12-4 and TRBJ1-2; 8 bases line up with TRBD1. This CDR3 is 13 amino acids long. The CDR3 loop is CASSVQGDYGDTF. Written as DNA, the CDR3 is TGTGCCAGCAGTGTACAGGGGGACTATGGCGACACCTTC.

A single count supports this clonotype. This chain joins TRBV29-1 and TRBJ2-1; D is unclear. V was shortened by 5 bases and J by 2 bases, with 13 bases between the two germline ends. CDR1 SQVTM and CDR2 ANQGSEA come from the germline V gene. This CDR3 is built from 14 residues. The CDR3 DNA sequence: TGCAGCGTTCGAAACCTGGATCCCTACAATGAGCAGTTCTTC. It is translated as CSVRNLDPYNEQFF.

This clonotype was found many times. This rearrangement joins TRBV7-9 to TRBJ2-3; D is unclear. V lost 5 bases and J lost 7, with 19 bases in between. Germline assignment: CDR1 SEHNR and CDR2 FQNEAQ (reference sequence). The CDR3 spans 15 residues. The CDR3: CASSPGQTGVNTQYF. The CDR3 nucleotides are TGTGCCAGCAGCCCTGGCCAGACCGGAGTAAATACGCAGTATTTT.

This clonotype was observed many times. The rearrangement joins TRBV12-3 or TRBV12-4 to TRBJ2-1; no reliable D call. The CDR3 spans 13 residues. Trimming removed 10 bases from V and 6 bases from J, with 16 bases in between. The CDR3 coding sequence is TGTGCCATCTCCCCTACCGACGCCAATGAGCAGTTCTTC. It yields the protein CAISPTDANEQFF.

This rearrangement joins TRBV11-2 to TRBJ2-7; D possibly corresponds to TRBD2 (5 bases). CDR3 length equals 12 residues. Germline CDR1 reads SGHAT; CDR2 reads FQNNGV. V was trimmed by 1 base and J by 12 bases, leaving 13 bases between them. The DNA for the CDR3 is TGTGCCAGCAGCTTAGTTCCAGCGGTGAGGTACTTC. Protein: CASSLVPAVRYF.

The V gene is TRBV29-1, the J gene TRBJ2-1; D might be TRBD2 (5 bases). The CDR3 is made up of 17 amino acids. The V gene's germline CDR1 is SQVTM and CDR2 ANQGSEA. The V end was cut by 1 base, the J end by 0 bases, with 16 bases between. The CDR3 region has the DNA TGCAGCGTTGAAGGGCAGGTGAGGGCCCTCTCCTACAATGAGCAGTTCTTC. The encoded protein is CSVEGQVRALSYNEQFF.

This clonotype was detected ten times or more. The chain combines TRBV24-1 with TRBJ2-1; D may be TRBD1 (6 bases). In germline, CDR1 is KGHDR, CDR2 SFDVKD. The CDR3 has 17 residues. V lost 2 bases to trimming and J lost 4 bases, with 17 bases between them. This CDR3 reads CATSDSLTGRRYNEQFF. As DNA, the CDR3 is TGTGCCACCAGTGATTCCCTGACAGGTAGGAGATACAATGAGCAGTTCTTC.

This clonotype was detected many times. The chain has TRBV28 and TRBJ2-5; 15 nucleotides agree with TRBD2. This CDR3 comprises 15 residues. Germline loops: CDR1 MDHEN, CDR2 SYDVKM. Losses at the gene ends were 8 bases for V and 5 bases for J; bases not matched to a gene: 6. CDR3 DNA sequence: TGTGCCAGCCAGGGACTAGCGGGAGGTTTTGAGACCCAGTACTTC. Residues: CASQGLAGGFETQYF.

The chain recombines TRBV7-2 with TRBJ2-4; 8 bases are a match to TRBD2. V was clipped by 6 bases and J by 7 bases; unmatched bases: 5. CDR1 is SGHTA, CDR2 FQGNSA, per germline. The CDR3 covers 13 residues. CDR3 in amino acids: CASRIAGSNIQYF. CDR3 DNA sequence: TGTGCCAGCAGGATAGCGGGATCCAACATTCAGTACTTC.

This clonotype was detected only a few times. V usage is TRBV7-9 and J usage is TRBJ1-2, with D unclear. The CDR3 is 15 amino acids. Germline V gene sequence: CDR1 SEHNR, CDR2 FQNEAQ (reference sequence). V shed 1 base and J shed 0 bases, with 9 bases lying between them. CDR3 DNA: TGTGCCAGCAGCTTAGTGGAGGTAGCTAACTATGGCTACACCTTC. It specifies CASSLVEVANYGYTF.

The chain carries TRBV19 and TRBJ1-1, with D possibly being TRBD1 (5 bases). The CDR3 sequence is 13 residues long. CDR1 LNHDA and CDR2 SQIVND come from the germline V gene (reference sequence). V was clipped by 5 bases and J by 5 bases, with 12 bases between them. CDR3 nucleotide sequence: TGTGCCAGTAGTTCGTGGGGGTTGACTGAAGCTTTCTTT. This codes for CASSSWGLTEAFF. Full variable domain (outside the CDR3, taken from reference TRBV19 and TRBJ1-1): DGGITQSPKYLFRKEGQNVTLSCEQNLNHDAMYWYRQDPGQGLRLIYYSQIVNDFQKGDIAEGYSVSREKKESFPLTVTSAQKNPTAFYLCASSSWGLTEAFFGQGTRLTVV.

This clonotype was recorded a few times. This chain uses TRBV5-1 with TRBJ1-2, with a possible D match to TRBD1 (5 bases). Germline V lookup: CDR1 SGHRS, CDR2 YFSETQ. V was cut by 0 bases and J by 3 bases, with 12 bases left in between. The CDR3 has 15 amino acids. CDR3 DNA: TGCGCCAGCAGCTTGGCGGGGGAAATCGACTATGGCTACACCTTC. This encodes CASSLAGEIDYGYTF.

The chain links TRBV5-1 to TRBJ1-2; 7 positions agree with TRBD1. The junction had 6 bases not matched to a gene; V was cut back by 10 bases and J by 6 bases. CDR3 size: 11 residues. From germline, CDR1 is SGHRS and CDR2 YFSETQ. The CDR3: CAGGTVDGYTF. CDR3 DNA sequence: TGCGCCGGCGGGACAGTTGATGGCTACACCTTC.

CDR3 residues: CASTGLRNQPQHF. The DNA for the CDR3 is TGTGCCAGCACTGGCCTGAGAAATCAGCCCCAGCATTTT. This chain links TRBV28 with TRBJ1-5; D remains unclear. This CDR3 comprises 13 residues. CDR1 and CDR2 (germline): MDHEN, SYDVKM. V was shortened by 7 bases and J by 4 bases, with 11 bases between the two germline ends. The entire variable domain, with the rest obtained from reference TRBV28 and TRBJ1-5, is as follows: DVKVTQSSRYLVKRTGEKVFLECVQDMDHENMFWYRQDPGLGLRLIYFSYDVKMKEKGDIPEGYSVSREKKERFSLILESASTNQTSMYLCASTGLRNQPQHFGDGTRLSIL.

As for this clonotype: One junction end does not reproduce the germline sequence, and a read error may be involved. V gene TRBV5-6 combines with J gene TRBJ1-3, with no clear D. The CDR3 is made up of 14 amino acids. The germline gives CDR1 SGHDT, CDR2 YYEEEE. The DNA of the CDR3 is TGTGTCAGCAGCTTGGGCGTTCCTGGAAACACCATATATTTT. Translation: CVSSLGVPGNTIYF.

The rearrangement uses TRBV27 and TRBJ2-7, with a possible D match to TRBD2 (6 bases). The CDR3 is 18 residues long. V was trimmed by 5 bases and J by 6 bases, leaving 29 bases between them. Looked up from germline, CDR1 is MNHEY and CDR2 is SMNVEV (reference sequence). The CDR3 here is CASSPPAAGLTSFGEQYF. The CDR3 nucleotides are TGTGCCAGCAGTCCACCGGCTGCGGGGTTGACTAGTTTTGGCGAGCAGTACTTC.

This clonotype was found many times. The V gene is TRBV29-1, the J gene TRBJ2-3; 11 positions agree with TRBD2. The CDR3 spans 16 residues. Germline loops: CDR1 SQVTM, CDR2 ANQGSEA. The V gene end was trimmed by 0 bases and the J gene end by 2 bases; junction bases not matched to a gene: 4. CDR3 in DNA: TGCAGCGTTGAAGACGGACTAGCGGGTAACACAGATACGCAGTATTTT. This codes for CSVEDGLAGNTDTQYF.

In the case of this clonotype: This CDR3 is missing its conserved last phenylalanine or tryptophan, likely due to a read error. The chain carries TRBV6-5 and TRBJ2-7; D is unresolved. Germline CDR1 MNHEY, CDR2 SVGAGI. The CDR3 runs 15 residues. Trimming left V 0 bases short and J 4 bases short, with 13 bases between. CDR3 protein: CASSYSMVSRYEQYS. In DNA form, the CDR3 reads TGTGCCAGCAGTTACTCAATGGTATCGAGGTACGAGCAGTACTCC.

This clonotype turned up a few times. The rearrangement uses TRBV5-6 and TRBJ1-2; no clear D gene. Germline-derived CDR1 and CDR2 are SGHDT and YYEEEE. This CDR3 has 13 amino acids. V lost 4 bases and J lost 8, with 15 bases in between. The CDR3 DNA is TGTGCCAGCAGCACTCCCGCAAATGCGGGCTACACCTTC. Its translation is CASSTPANAGYTF.

The rearrangement joins TRBV7-8 to TRBJ2-7, with 8 nucleotides matching TRBD1. V was pared by 7 bases and J by 6 bases, with 8 bases of the junction left unmatched. The CDR3 loop spans 13 amino acids. In germline, CDR1 is SGHVS, CDR2 FQNEAQ. The CDR3 DNA is TGTGCCAGCAAGGGGACAGGTGGCTCCGAGCAGTACTTC. Translated, it gives CASKGTGGSEQYF.

This clonotype has at least ten counts. The chain joins TRBV4-1 to TRBJ2-7; no clear D gene. This CDR3 contains 13 residues. CDR1 and CDR2 from the germline V gene are MGHRA and YSYEKL. The V end lost 0 bases, the J end lost 4 bases, and 7 bases lay between the germline ends. In DNA form, the CDR3 reads TGCGCCAGCAGCCAAGAAGGAGTTTACGAGCAGTACTTC. It codes for CASSQEGVYEQYF.

This clonotype was picked up a small number of times. This CDR3 reads CASSALTSVGGEQFF. For the CDR3, the DNA is TGTGCCAGCAGTGCCCTGACTAGCGTAGGGGGTGAGCAGTTCTTC. V usage is TRBV6-4 and J usage is TRBJ2-1; 8 positions match TRBD2. Germline CDR1 and CDR2: MRHNA and SNTAGT. The CDR3 has 15 residues. J was trimmed by 9 bases and V by 4 bases; bases with no gene match: 11.

This clonotype was detected a few times. V usage is TRBV24-1 and J usage is TRBJ2-1, with D possibly TRBD2 on 6 matching bases. V lost 1 base, J lost 0 bases, and 12 bases lay in between. The CDR3 length is 17 residues. Germline V gene data show CDR1 as KGHDR and CDR2 as SFDVKD. The CDR3 nucleotides read TGTGCCACCAGTGATTTCGGTAGCGGAAGCTCCTACAATGAGCAGTTCTTC. Translating it yields CATSDFGSGSSYNEQFF.

The gene calls are TRBV7-6 and TRBJ2-3; possible D gene TRBD2, 6 bases. The CDR3 sequence is 16 residues long. V shed 0 bases and J shed 2 bases, with 12 bases lying between them. Germline lookup yields CDR1 SGHVS and CDR2 FNYEAQ. CDR3 sequence (DNA): TGTGCCAGCAGCTTAGCAGTTGGCGGGATCACAGATACGCAGTATTTT. Protein product: CASSLAVGGITDTQYF. Based on the CDR3 plus reference TRBV7-6 and TRBJ2-3, the full variable domain is GAGVSQSPRYKVTKRGQDVALRCDPISGHVSLYWYRQALGQGPEFLTYFNYEAQQDKSGLPNDRFSAERPEGSISTLTIQRTEQRDSAMYRCASSLAVGGITDTQYFGPGTRLTVL.